A selection of T cell receptor beta chains follows, all from one sample in a study of T cells in Graves' hyperthyroidism and ophthalmopathy. MiXCR, applied by TCRdb to the multiplex PCR reads, yields one record per CDR3 protein. The table has around 490,000 distinct CDR3 sequences, 20% seen once. Sample: blood. Source of these receptors: a man aged 35-49 years with Graves' ophthalmopathy. Both conserved end residues are part of each CDR3. Fields, in order: V gene, J gene, CDR3 protein.

>TRBV10-2|TRBJ1-1
CASLTENTEAFF
>TRBV7-2|TRBJ1-2
CASSFYNLNYGYTF
>TRBV20-1|TRBJ2-7
CSASDLQGYGGYEQYF
>TRBV6-1|TRBJ2-3
CASSEPGSRTDTQYF
>TRBV27|TRBJ2-1
CASSGINEQFF
>TRBV20-1|TRBJ2-7
CSAGRTSGTYEQYF
>TRBV28|TRBJ2-7
CASSSPFVGSYEQYF
>TRBV11-2|TRBJ1-2
CASTPGTAYGYTF
>TRBV6-1|TRBJ2-5
CASSPKRETETQYF
>TRBV7-4|TRBJ2-3
CASSAGEGTPCEDTQYF
>TRBV20-1|TRBJ2-5
CSAPRASGGETQYF
>TRBV11-2|TRBJ2-5
CASSLSESQYF
>TRBV30|TRBJ2-7
CAWSVLPAYEQYF
>TRBV27|TRBJ2-5
CASSLRRDRETQYF
>TRBV5-1|TRBJ2-5
CASSLSTNHYQETQHF
>TRBV7-8|TRBJ2-7
CASSLEGGWTYEQYF
>TRBV4-1|TRBJ1-1
CASSQDLGLGTEAFF
>TRBV9|TRBJ2-3
CASSTNRGGNTDTQYF
>TRBV9|TRBJ1-1
CASSPHEDTEAFF
>TRBV9|TRBJ2-2
CASSEDHTGELFF
>TRBV5-8|TRBJ2-7
CASSPEVSGGGPEQYF
>TRBV5-6|TRBJ2-6
CASSPLDSGANVLTF
>TRBV18|TRBJ2-7
CASSREGGASYEQYF
>TRBV7-2|TRBJ2-5
CASSLPGLSSGTQYF
>TRBV15|TRBJ2-7
CATSRVVGTGSGEQYF
>TRBV18|TRBJ2-1
CASSPGGDEQFF
>TRBV30|TRBJ2-7
CACNRLAVYEQYF
>TRBV12-3/TRBV12-4|NA
CASSLISGAAYEQFF
>TRBV5-4|TRBJ2-1
CASSGRASSEQFF
>TRBV30|TRBJ2-1
CAWSVGRFNEQFF
>TRBV2|TRBJ1-5
CASSERQNVNQPQHF
>TRBV20-1|TRBJ2-3
CSALAGEGTDTQYF
>TRBV20-1|TRBJ2-5
CSATSGSSRRETQYF
>TRBV6-2/TRBV6-3|TRBJ2-1
CASSPVSGDNEQFF
>TRBV5-1|TRBJ2-5
CASSPFTGTETQYF
>TRBV30|TRBJ1-2
CAWKGGSGSGYTF
>TRBV30|TRBJ1-4
CAWTSGGVTTNEKLFF
>TRBV7-8|TRBJ2-5
CASSQPFRLAGIETQYF
>TRBV7-8|TRBJ2-5
CASNPSGQNQETQYF
>TRBV11-2|TRBJ2-5
CASSIQRDQETQYF
>TRBV20-1|TRBJ2-3
CSARGSSGGPDTQYF
>TRBV6-1|TRBJ2-5
CASSGGGGAGTQYF
>TRBV29-1|TRBJ1-2
CSVEDWGSYGYTF
>TRBV5-1|TRBJ2-7
CASSFKGQTYEQYF
>TRBV2|TRBJ2-7
CASSPSWTRSYEQYF
>TRBV28|TRBJ2-5
CASSLGLAGKKTQYF
>TRBV12-3/TRBV12-4|TRBJ1-2
CASSWTDRGTGYTF
>TRBV12-3/TRBV12-4|TRBJ2-7
CASGGLGEQYF
>TRBV9|TRBJ1-1
CASSSGQGAVGGTEAFF
>TRBV6-2/TRBV6-3|TRBJ2-7
CASSYPVDPGQGSYEQYF
>TRBV28|TRBJ2-1
CASSREIYNEQFF
>TRBV2|TRBJ1-1
CANSETWTEYFEAFF
>TRBV27|TRBJ2-3
CASSFRSSPDTQYF